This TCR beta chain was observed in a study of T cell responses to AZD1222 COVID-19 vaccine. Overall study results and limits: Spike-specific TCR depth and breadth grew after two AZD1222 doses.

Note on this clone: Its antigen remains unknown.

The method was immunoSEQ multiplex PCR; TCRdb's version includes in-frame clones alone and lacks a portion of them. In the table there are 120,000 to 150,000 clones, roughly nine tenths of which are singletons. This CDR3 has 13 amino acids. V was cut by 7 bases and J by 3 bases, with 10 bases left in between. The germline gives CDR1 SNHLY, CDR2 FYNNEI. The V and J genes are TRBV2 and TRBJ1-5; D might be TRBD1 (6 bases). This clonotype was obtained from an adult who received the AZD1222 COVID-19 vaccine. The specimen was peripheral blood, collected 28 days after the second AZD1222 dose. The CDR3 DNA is TGTGCCAGCAAAGGACAGTCCAATCAGCCCCAGCATTTT. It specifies CASKGQSNQPQHF.